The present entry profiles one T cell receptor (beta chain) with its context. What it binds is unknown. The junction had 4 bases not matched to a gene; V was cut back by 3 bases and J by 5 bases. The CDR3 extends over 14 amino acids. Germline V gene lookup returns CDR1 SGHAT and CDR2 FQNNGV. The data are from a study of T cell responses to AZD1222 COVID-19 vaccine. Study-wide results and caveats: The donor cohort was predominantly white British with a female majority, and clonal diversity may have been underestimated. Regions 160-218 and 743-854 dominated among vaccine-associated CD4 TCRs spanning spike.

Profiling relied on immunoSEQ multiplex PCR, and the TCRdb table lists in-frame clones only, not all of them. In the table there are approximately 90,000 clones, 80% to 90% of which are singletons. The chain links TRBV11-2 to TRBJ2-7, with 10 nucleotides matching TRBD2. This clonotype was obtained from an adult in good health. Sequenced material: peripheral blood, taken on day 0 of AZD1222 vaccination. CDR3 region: CASSLASGRHEQYF. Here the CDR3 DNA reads TGTGCCAGCAGCTTGGCTAGCGGGAGACACGAGCAGTACTTC.